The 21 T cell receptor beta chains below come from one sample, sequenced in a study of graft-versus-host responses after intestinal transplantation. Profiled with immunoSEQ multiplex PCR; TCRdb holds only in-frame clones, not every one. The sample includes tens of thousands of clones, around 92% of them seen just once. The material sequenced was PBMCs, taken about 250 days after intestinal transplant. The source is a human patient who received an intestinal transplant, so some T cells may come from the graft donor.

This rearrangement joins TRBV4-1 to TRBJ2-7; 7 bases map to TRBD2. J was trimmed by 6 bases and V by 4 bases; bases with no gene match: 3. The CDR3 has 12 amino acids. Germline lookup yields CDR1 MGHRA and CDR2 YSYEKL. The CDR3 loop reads CASSPGGFEQYF. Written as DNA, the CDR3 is TGCGCCAGCAGCCCGGGAGGCTTCGAGCAGTACTTC.

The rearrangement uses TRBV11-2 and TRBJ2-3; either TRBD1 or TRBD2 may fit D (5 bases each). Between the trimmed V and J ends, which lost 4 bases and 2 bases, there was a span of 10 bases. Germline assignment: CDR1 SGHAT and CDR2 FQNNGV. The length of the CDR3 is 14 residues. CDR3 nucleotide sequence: TGTGCCAGCAGCTCCCGGGACGCCACAGATACGCAGTATTTT. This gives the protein CASSSRDATDTQYF.

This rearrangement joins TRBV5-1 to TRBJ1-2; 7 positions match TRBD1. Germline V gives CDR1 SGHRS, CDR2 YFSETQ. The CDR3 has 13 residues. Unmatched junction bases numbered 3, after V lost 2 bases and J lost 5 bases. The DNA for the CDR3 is TGCGCCAGCAGCTTAGGGGGCGGGTATGGCTACACCTTC. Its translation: CASSLGGGYGYTF.

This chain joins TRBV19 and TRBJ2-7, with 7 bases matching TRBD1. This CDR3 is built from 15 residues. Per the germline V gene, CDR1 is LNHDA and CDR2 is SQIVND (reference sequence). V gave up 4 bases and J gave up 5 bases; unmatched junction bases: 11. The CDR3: CASSNRQGTNDEQYF. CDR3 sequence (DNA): TGTGCCAGTAGTAACCGACAGGGCACAAACGACGAGCAGTACTTC.

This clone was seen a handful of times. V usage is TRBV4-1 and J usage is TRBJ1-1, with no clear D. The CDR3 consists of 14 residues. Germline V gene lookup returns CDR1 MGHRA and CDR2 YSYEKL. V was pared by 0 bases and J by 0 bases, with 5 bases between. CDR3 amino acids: CASSQDPVNTEAFF. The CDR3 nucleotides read TGCGCCAGCAGCCAAGATCCAGTGAACACTGAAGCTTTCTTT.

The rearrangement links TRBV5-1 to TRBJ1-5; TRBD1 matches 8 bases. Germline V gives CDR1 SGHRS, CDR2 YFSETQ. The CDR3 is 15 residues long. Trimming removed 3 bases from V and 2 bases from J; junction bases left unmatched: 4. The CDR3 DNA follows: TGCGCCAGCAGCTCCGGGACAGGTGGCAATCAGCCCCAGCATTTT. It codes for CASSSGTGGNQPQHF.

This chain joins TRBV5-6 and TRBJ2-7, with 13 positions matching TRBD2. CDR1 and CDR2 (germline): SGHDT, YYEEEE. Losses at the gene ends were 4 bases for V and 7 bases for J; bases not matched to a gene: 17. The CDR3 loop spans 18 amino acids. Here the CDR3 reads CASSHRTSGRLPSGEQYF. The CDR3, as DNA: TGTGCCAGCAGCCACCGGACTAGCGGGAGACTTCCCTCGGGGGAGCAGTACTTC.

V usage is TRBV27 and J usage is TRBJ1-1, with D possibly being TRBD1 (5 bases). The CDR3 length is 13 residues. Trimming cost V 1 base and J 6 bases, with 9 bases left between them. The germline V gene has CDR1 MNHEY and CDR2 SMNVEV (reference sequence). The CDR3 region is CASSLLDSPEAFF. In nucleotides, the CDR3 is TGTGCCAGCAGTTTATTAGACAGCCCTGAAGCTTTCTTT.

CDR3 in amino acids: CASSLLGSGLAGAGTGELFF. The CDR3 bases are TGTGCCAGCAGCTTATTAGGGTCGGGGCTAGCGGGAGCTGGGACCGGGGAGCTGTTTTTT. The J gene is TRBJ2-2, the V gene TRBV7-8; 10 positions agree with TRBD2. CDR1 SGHVS and CDR2 FQNEAQ come from the germline V gene. The CDR3 runs 20 residues. The V gene end was trimmed by 2 bases and the J gene end by 5 bases; junction bases not matched to a gene: 17.

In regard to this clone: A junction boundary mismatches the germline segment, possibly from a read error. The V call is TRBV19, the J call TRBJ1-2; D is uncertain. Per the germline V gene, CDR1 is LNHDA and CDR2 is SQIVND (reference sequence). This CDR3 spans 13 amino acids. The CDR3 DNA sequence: TGTGCCAGTAGGATAGAACCTTGGAGTGGCTACACCTTC. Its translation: CASRIEPWSGYTF.

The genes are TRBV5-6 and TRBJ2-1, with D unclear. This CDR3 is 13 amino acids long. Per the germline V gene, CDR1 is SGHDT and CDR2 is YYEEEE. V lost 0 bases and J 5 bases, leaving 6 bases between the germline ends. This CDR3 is CASSLGPNNEQFF. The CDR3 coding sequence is TGTGCCAGCAGCTTGGGCCCCAACAATGAGCAGTTCTTC.

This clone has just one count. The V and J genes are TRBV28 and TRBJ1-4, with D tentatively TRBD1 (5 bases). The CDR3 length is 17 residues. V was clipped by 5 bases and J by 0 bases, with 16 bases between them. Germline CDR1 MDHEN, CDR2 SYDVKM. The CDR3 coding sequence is TGTGCCAGCAGTCGACCGGGGGTCATTGCAACTAATGAAAAACTGTTTTTT. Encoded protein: CASSRPGVIATNEKLFF.

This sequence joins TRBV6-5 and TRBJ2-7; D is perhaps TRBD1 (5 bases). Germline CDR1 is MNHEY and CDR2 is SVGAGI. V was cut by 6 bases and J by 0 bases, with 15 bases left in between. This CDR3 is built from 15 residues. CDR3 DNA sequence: TGTGCCAGCAGGTACCTTACAGGCTACTCCTACGAGCAGTACTTC. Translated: CASRYLTGYSYEQYF.

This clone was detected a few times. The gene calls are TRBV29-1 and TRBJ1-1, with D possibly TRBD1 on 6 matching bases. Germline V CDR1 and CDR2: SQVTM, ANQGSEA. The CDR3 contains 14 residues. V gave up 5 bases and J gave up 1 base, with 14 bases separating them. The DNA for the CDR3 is TGCAGCGTTTCTTCCTGGACAGCGAACACTGAAGCTTTCTTT. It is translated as CSVSSWTANTEAFF.

CDR3 coding DNA: TGTGCCAGCAGTATTCGGACAGGGGGCGCATACGAGCAGTACTTC. Its translation is CASSIRTGGAYEQYF. This sequence joins TRBV27 and TRBJ2-7; 11 bases are shared with TRBD1. The CDR3 spans 15 residues. Germline-derived CDR1 and CDR2 are MNHEY and SMNVEV (reference sequence). The ends lost 5 bases at V and 4 bases at J; junction bases unmatched: 7.

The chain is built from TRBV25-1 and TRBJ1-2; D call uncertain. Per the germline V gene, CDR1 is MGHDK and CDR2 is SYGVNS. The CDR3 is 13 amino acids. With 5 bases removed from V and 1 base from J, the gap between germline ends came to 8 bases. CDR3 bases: TGTGCCAGCAGTCCGGGAAATAACTATGGCTACACCTTC. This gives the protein CASSPGNNYGYTF.

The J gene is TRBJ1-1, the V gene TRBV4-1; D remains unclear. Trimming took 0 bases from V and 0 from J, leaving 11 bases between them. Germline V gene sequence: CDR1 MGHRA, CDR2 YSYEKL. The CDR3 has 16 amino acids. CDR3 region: CASSQDRNSLNTEAFF. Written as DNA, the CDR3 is TGCGCCAGCAGCCAAGATCGTAACAGCTTGAACACTGAAGCTTTCTTT.

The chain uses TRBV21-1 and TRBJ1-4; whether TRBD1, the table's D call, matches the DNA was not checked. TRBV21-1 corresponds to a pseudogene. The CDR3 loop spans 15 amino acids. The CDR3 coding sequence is TGTGCCAGCAGCAAAGCGCTGACAGGGGCTGAAAAACTGTTTTTT. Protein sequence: CASSKALTGAEKLFF.

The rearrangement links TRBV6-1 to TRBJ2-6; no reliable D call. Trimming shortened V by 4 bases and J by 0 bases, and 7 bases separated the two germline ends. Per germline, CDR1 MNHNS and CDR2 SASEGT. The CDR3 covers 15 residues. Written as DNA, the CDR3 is TGTGCCAGCAGTGTCAAGCCCTCTGGGGCCAACGTCCTGACTTTC. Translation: CASSVKPSGANVLTF.

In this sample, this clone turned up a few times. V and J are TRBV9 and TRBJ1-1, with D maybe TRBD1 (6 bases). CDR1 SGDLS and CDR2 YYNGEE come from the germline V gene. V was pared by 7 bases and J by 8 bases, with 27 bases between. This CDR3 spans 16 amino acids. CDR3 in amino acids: CASSRLGLDATGEAFF. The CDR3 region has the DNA TGTGCCAGCTCCCGATTGGGACTCGACGCCACAGGGGAAGCTTTCTTT.

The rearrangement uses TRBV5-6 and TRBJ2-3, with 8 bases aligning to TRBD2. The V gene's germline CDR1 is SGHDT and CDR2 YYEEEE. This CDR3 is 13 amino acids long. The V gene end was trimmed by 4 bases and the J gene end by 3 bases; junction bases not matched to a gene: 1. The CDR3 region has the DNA TGTGCCAGCAGCGCTAGCGGGACAGATACGCAGTATTTT. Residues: CASSASGTDTQYF.